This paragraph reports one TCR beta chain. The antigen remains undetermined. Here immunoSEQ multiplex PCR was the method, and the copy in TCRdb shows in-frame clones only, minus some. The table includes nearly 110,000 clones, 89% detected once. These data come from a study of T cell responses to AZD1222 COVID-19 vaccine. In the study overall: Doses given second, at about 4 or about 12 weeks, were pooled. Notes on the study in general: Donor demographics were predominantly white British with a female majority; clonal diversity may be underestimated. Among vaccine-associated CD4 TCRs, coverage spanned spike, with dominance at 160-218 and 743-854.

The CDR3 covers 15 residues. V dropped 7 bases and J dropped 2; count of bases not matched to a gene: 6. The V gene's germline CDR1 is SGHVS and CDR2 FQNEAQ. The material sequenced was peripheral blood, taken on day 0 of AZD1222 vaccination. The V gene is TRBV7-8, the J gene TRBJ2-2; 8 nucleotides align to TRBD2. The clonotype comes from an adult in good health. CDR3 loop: CASTPRGDNTGELFF. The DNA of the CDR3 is TGTGCCAGCACCCCGCGGGGGGATAACACCGGGGAGCTGTTTTTT.